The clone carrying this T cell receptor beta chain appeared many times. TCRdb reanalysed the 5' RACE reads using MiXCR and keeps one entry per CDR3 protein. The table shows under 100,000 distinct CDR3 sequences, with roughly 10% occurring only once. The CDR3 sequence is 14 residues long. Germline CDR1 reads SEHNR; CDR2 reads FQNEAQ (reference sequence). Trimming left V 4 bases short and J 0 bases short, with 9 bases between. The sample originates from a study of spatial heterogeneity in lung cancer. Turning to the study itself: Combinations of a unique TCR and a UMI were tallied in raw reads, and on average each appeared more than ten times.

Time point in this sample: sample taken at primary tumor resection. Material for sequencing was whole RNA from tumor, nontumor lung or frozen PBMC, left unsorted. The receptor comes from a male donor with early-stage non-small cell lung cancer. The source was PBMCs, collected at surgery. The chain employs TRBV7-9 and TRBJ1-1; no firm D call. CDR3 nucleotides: TGTGCCAGCAGCTCAATAATCATGAACACTGAAGCTTTCTTT. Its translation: CASSSIIMNTEAFF.